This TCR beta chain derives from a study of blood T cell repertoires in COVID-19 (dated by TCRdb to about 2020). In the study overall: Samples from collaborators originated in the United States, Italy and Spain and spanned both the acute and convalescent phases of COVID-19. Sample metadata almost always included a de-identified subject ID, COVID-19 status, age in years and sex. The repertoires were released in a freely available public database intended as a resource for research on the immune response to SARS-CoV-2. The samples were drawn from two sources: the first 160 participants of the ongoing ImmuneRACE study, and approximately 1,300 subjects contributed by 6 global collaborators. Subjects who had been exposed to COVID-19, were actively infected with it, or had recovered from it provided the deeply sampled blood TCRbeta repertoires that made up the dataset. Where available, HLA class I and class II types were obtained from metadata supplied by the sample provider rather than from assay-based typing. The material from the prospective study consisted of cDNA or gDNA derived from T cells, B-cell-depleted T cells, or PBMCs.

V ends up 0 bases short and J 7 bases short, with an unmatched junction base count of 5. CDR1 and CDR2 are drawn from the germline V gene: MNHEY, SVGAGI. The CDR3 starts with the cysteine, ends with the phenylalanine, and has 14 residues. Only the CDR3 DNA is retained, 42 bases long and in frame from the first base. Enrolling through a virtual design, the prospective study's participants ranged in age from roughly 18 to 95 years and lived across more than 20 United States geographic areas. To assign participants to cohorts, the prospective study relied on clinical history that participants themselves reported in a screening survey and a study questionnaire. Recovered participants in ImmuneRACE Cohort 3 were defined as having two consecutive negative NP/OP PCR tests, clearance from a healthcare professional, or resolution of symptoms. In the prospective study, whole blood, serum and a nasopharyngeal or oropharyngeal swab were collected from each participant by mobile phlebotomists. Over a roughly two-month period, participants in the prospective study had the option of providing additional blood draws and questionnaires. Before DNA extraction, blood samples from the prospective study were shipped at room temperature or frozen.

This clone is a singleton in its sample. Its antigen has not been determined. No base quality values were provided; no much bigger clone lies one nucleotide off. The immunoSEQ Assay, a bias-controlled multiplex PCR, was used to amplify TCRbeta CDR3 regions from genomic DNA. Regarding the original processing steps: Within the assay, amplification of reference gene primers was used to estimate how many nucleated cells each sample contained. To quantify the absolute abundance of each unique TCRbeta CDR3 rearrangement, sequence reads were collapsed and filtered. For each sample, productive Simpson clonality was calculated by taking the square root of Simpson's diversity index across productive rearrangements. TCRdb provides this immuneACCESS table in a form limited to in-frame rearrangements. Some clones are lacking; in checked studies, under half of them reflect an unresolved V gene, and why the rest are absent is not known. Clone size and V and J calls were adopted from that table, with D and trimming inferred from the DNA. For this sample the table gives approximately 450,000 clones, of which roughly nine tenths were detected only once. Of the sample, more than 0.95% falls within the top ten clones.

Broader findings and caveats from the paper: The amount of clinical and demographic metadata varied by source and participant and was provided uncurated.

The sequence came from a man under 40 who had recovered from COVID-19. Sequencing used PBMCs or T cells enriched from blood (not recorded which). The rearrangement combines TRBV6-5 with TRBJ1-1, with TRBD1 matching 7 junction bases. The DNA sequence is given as TGTGCCAGCAGTTACTCCAGGGGGGTCAGTGAAGCTTTCTTT. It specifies CASSYSRGVSEAFF.